These 8 T cell receptor beta chains share one sample of origin, sequenced in a study of OX40 agonist ivuxolimab in advanced cancers. Method: immunoSEQ multiplex PCR; TCRdb's copy keeps in-frame clones and lacks some. The repertoire holds about 61,000 clones, with about 88% as singletons. The sample consisted of CD4+ or CD8+ T cells sorted from blood, taken in a trial of the OX40 agonist ivuxolimab. All receptors come from an adult with an advanced solid tumor such as melanoma, head and neck, liver or kidney cancer.

The chain is built from TRBV27 and TRBJ2-2; 7 nucleotides match TRBD1. Germline CDR1 is MNHEY and CDR2 is SMNVEV (reference sequence). V shed 6 bases, J shed 1 base, and the junction held 2 bases outside the gene matches. This CDR3 spans 14 amino acids. This chain's CDR3 is CASSRDRNTGELFF. The CDR3 DNA reads TGTGCCAGCAGCAGGGACAGGAACACCGGGGAGCTGTTTTTT.

J is TRBJ1-2 and V is TRBV6-5; D unclear. Trimming pared 6 bases from V and 4 bases from J, leaving 15 bases between. The CDR3 runs to 14 residues. Germline V gene sequence: CDR1 MNHEY, CDR2 SVGAGI. CDR3 loop: CASSHEEPRYGYTF. For the CDR3, the DNA is TGTGCCAGCAGCCACGAAGAGCCTCGCTATGGCTACACCTTC.

CDR3 loop: CATRPGQVHTGELFF. The CDR3 DNA sequence: TGTGCCACTAGACCCGGACAGGTCCACACCGGGGAGCTGTTTTTT. V is TRBV7-9 and J is TRBJ2-2; 7 positions match TRBD1. The germline V gene encodes CDR1 SEHNR and CDR2 FQNEAQ (reference sequence). CDR3 length: 15 amino acids. V trimming: 10 bases; J trimming: 3 bases; junction bases outside the gene matches: 11.

The chain carries TRBV5-1 and TRBJ2-1; tentatively, D is TRBD1 (5 bases). Between the trimmed V and J ends, which lost 5 bases and 5 bases, there was a span of 14 bases. Per germline, CDR1 SGHRS and CDR2 YFSETQ. The CDR3 length is 14 residues. CDR3 sequence: CASSQQVTDNEQFF. In DNA form, the CDR3 reads TGCGCCAGCAGTCAACAGGTAACGGACAATGAGCAGTTCTTC.

The rearrangement joins TRBV6-5 to TRBJ2-5, with a weak D call TRBD2 (7 bases). The germline V gene has CDR1 MNHEY and CDR2 SVGAGI. V was cut by 6 bases and J by 3 bases, with 17 bases left in between. The CDR3 is made up of 15 amino acids. The CDR3 region has the DNA TGTGCCAGCAGCCACACTAGGGGGAGGGAAGAGACCCAGTACTTC. Its protein is CASSHTRGREETQYF.

This clone was recorded only once. The J gene is TRBJ2-5, the V gene TRBV4-3; 9 bases align to TRBD2. Per germline, CDR1 LGHNA and CDR2 YSLEER. The CDR3 runs 17 residues. V shed 3 bases and J 0 bases; nucleotides not matched to a gene: 8. CDR3 bases: TGCGCCAGCAGCCAGGGTGGACTAGCGAGTTACCAAGAGACCCAGTACTTC. Its protein is CASSQGGLASYQETQYF.

The CDR3 spells CASSYQADQETQYF. The CDR3 coding sequence is TGTGCCAGCAGTTACCAGGCTGACCAAGAGACCCAGTACTTC. The V gene is TRBV6-5, the J gene TRBJ2-5; no firm D call. This CDR3 region has 14 residues. CDR1 is MNHEY and CDR2 is SVGAGI in the germline V gene. V dropped 2 bases and J dropped 0 bases, with 7 bases sitting between them.

The chain recombines TRBV11-2 with TRBJ2-5, with D hard to call. This CDR3 spans 15 amino acids. Trimming shortened V by 1 base and J by 5 bases, and 14 bases separated the two germline ends. Germline V gene sequence: CDR1 SGHAT, CDR2 FQNNGV. The CDR3: CASSLAYRQQETQYF. In nucleotides, the CDR3 is TGTGCCAGCAGCTTAGCTTACCGACAACAGGAGACCCAGTACTTC.